This T cell receptor (beta chain) stems from a study of T cell responses to AZD1222 COVID-19 vaccine. Profiling relied on immunoSEQ multiplex PCR, and the TCRdb table lists in-frame clones only, not all of them. The sample records about 96,000 clones, nearly 90% being singletons. This CDR3 has 14 amino acids. Germline-derived CDR1 and CDR2 are KGHDR and SFDVKD. The V gene lost 5 bases and the J gene lost 6 bases, with 13 bases spanning the gap. The J gene is TRBJ2-1, the V gene TRBV24-1, with a tentative D call TRBD1 (5 bases). The receptor was isolated from an adult in good health. Sample: peripheral blood, taken on day 0 of AZD1222 vaccination. The CDR3 DNA reads as TGTGCCACCAGTGGGGCAGGGAAATCCAATGAGCAGTTCTTC. It specifies CATSGAGKSNEQFF.